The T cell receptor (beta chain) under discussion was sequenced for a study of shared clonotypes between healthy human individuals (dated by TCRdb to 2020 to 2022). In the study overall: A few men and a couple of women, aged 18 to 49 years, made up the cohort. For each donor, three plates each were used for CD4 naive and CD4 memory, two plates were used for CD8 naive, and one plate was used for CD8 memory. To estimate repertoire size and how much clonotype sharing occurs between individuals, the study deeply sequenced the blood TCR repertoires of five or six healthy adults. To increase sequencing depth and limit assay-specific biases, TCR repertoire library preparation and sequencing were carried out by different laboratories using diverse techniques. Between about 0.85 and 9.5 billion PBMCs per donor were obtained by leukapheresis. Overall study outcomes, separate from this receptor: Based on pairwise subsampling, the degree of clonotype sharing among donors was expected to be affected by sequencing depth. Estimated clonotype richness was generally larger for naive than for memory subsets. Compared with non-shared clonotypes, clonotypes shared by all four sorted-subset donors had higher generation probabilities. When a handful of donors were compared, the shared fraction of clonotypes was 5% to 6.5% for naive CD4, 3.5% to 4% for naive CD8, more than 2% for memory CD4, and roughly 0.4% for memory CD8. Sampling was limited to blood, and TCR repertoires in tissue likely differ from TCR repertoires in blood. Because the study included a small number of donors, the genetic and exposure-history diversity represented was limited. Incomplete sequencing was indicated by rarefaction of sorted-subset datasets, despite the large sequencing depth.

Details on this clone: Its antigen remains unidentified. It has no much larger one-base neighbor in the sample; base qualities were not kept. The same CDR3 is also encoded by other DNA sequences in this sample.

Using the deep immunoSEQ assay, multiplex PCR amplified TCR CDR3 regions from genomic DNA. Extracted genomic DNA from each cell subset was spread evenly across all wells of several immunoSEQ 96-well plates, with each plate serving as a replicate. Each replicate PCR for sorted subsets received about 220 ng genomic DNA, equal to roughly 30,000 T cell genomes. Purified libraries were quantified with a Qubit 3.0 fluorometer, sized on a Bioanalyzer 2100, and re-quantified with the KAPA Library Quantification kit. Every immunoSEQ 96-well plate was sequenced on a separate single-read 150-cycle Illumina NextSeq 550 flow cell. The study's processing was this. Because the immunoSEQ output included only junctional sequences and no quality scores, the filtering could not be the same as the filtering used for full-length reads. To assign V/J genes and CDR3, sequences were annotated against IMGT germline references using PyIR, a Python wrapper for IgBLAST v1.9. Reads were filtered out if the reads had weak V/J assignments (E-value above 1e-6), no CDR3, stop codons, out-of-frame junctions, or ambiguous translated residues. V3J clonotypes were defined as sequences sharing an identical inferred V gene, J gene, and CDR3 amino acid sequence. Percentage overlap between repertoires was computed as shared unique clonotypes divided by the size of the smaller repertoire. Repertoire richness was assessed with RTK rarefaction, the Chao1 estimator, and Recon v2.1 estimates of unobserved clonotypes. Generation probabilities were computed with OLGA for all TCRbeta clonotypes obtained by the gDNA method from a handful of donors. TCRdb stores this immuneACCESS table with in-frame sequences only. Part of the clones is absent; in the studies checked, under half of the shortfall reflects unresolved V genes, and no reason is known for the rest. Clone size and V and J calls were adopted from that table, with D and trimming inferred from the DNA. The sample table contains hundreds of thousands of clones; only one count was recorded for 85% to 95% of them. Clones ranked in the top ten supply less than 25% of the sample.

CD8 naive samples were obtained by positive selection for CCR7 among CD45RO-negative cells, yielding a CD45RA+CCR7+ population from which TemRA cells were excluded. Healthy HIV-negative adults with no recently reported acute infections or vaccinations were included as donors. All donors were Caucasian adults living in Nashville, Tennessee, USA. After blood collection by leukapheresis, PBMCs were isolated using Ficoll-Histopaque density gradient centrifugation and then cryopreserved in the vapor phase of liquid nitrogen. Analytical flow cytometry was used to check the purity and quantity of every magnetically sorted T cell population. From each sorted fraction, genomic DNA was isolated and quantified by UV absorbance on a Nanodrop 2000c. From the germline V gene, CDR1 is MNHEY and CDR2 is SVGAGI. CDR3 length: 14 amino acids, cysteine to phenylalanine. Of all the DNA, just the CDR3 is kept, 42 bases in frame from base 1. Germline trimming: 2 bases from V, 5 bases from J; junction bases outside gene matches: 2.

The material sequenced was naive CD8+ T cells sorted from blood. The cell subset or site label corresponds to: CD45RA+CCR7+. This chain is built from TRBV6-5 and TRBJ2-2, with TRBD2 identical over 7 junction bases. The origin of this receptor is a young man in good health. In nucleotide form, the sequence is TGTGCCAGCAGTTACGGGGGGGGAACCGGGGAGCTGTTTTTT. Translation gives CASSYGGGTGELFF.